This TCR beta chain comes out of a study of molecular identifiers for immune sequencing clone quantification. Study conclusions and caveats: Clones of above 20 RNA copies carried over 98% of effector molecules; in naive cells they carried under 1%.

For this clonotype: Its antigen is as yet unknown.

The V end was cut by 4 bases, the J end by 5 bases, with 18 bases between. This CDR3 spans 14 amino acids. CDR1 SQVTM and CDR2 ANQGSEA come from the germline V gene. Preparation methods for the bulk TCR libraries were those previously described, with listed TCR primers. One entry per CDR3 protein results from TCRdb running MiXCR on the PCR reads. The repertoire has about 640,000 distinct CDR3 sequences, roughly 21% of them found once; the top ten carry roughly 0.85%. Naive CD8 libraries used 20,000 to 1,000,000 sorted cells and 10%, 30% or 50% RNA. The authors sorted naive CD8 T cells as CD8+CD4-CCR7+CD45RA+.

Sequencing input: naive CD8+ T cells from blood, with Jurkat cell RNA spiked in. Subset here: FACS-sorted CD8+CD4-CCR7+CD45RA+ naive T cells. The TCR sequence derives from a human donor in good health. Some libraries in this study had Jurkat cell RNA spiked in. This chain joins TRBV29-1 and TRBJ2-7; D possibly matches TRBD1 or TRBD2 (5 bases each). The CDR3 coding sequence is TGCAGCGTTGTGCCCGGGGACGACCTGAACGAGCAGTACTTC. This sequence encodes CSVVPGDDLNEQYF.